The 29 T cell receptor beta chains below were found in one sample sequenced in a study of T-cell reconstitution after alpha-beta-depleted transplantation in children. TCRbeta library preparation incorporated unique molecular identifiers. In TCRdb, the PCR reads were re-called with MiXCR into one record per CDR3 protein. The profile shows approximately 640,000 distinct CDR3 sequences, 16% of them singletons. The sample consisted of PBMCs from the stem cell graft donor, taken from the stem cell graft. These receptors originate from a human donor who donated a stem cell graft to a child with acute myeloid leukemia.

This clonotype was seen only a few times. The chain joins TRBV11-1 to TRBJ2-6; TRBD1 is a possible D gene (7 bases). CDR1 and CDR2 from the germline V gene are SGHAT and FQDESV (reference sequence). The CDR3 is 18 residues long. Trimming stripped 5 bases from V and 0 bases from J, with 17 bases between. The CDR3 DNA sequence: TGTGCCAGCAGCCCAGGGGGGTACGCTGACTCTGGGGCCAACGTCCTGACTTTC. It codes for CASSPGGYADSGANVLTF. Supplemented by reference TRBV11-1 and TRBJ2-6, the full variable domain reads EAEVAQSPRYKITEKSQAVAFWCDPISGHATLYWYRQILGQGPELLVQFQDESVVDDSQLPKDRFSAERLKGVDSTLKIQPAELGDSAMYLCASSPGGYADSGANVLTFGAGSRLTVL.

The CDR3 sequence: CSTLLGGTGELFF. In DNA form, the CDR3 reads TGCAGCACCCTTTTGGGGGGCACCGGGGAGCTGTTTTTT. The genes are TRBV29-1 and TRBJ2-2, with D possibly being TRBD2 (6 bases). The CDR3 is 13 residues long. V was cut by 8 bases and J by 4 bases, with 14 bases left in between. CDR1 is SQVTM and CDR2 is ANQGSEA in the germline V gene.

This clonotype was observed at least ten times. The chain uses TRBV5-6 and TRBJ1-6; tentatively, D is TRBD1 (5 bases). CDR1 and CDR2 from the germline V gene are SGHDT and YYEEEE. CDR3 length: 16 amino acids. Deletions cut 0 bases from V and 8 bases from J, with 15 bases between. The CDR3 sequence is CASSLGGTGVYSPLHF. CDR3 bases: TGTGCCAGCAGCTTGGGTGGGACGGGGGTATATTCACCCCTCCACTTT.

This clonotype was detected ten times or more. This rearrangement joins TRBV6-5 to TRBJ1-2; D not resolved. Per germline, CDR1 MNHEY and CDR2 SVGAGI. The CDR3 loop spans 12 amino acids. With 6 bases removed from V and 6 bases from J, the gap between germline ends came to 11 bases. The CDR3 is CASSRGIHGYTF. CDR3 nucleotides: TGTGCCAGCAGCCGGGGAATCCATGGCTACACCTTC.

This clonotype was picked up a small number of times. This chain uses TRBV7-8 with TRBJ2-1; D is ambiguous. The CDR3 sequence is 15 residues long. V was shortened by 2 bases and J by 2 bases, with 10 bases between the two germline ends. Germline-derived CDR1 and CDR2 are SGHVS and FQNEAQ. In DNA form, the CDR3 reads TGTGCCAGCAGCTTATACCCTAGTACCTACAATGAGCAGTTCTTC. Its translation is CASSLYPSTYNEQFF. The complete variable domain, with remaining parts taken from reference TRBV7-8 and TRBJ2-1, reads GAGVSQSPRYKVAKRGQDVALRCDPISGHVSLFWYQQALGQGPEFLTYFQNEAQLDKSGLPSDRFFAERPEGSVSTLKIQRTQQEDSAVYLCASSLYPSTYNEQFFGPGTRLTVL.

In its sample, this clonotype was seen many times. V and J are TRBV6-1 and TRBJ2-3, with 11 positions matching TRBD2. The CDR3 is made up of 15 amino acids. V lost 6 bases, J lost 5 bases, and 7 bases stayed unmatched. Germline V lookup: CDR1 MNHNS, CDR2 SASEGT. The CDR3, as DNA: TGTGCCAGCAGACCCCTAGCGGGGGGCCGAGATACGCAGTATTTT. As protein: CASRPLAGGRDTQYF.

The CDR3 DNA is TGCGCCAGCAGCAAGGACAGTACGAACACTGAAGCTTTCTTT. Its translation is CASSKDSTNTEAFF. V usage is TRBV5-1 and J usage is TRBJ1-1; D might be TRBD1 (6 bases). The V gene lost 4 bases and the J gene lost 1 base, with 11 bases spanning the gap. This CDR3 has 14 residues. CDR1 is SGHRS and CDR2 is YFSETQ in the germline V gene.

Many counts were recorded for this clonotype. The chain couples TRBV12-3 or TRBV12-4 to TRBJ2-1; possibly TRBD2 for D (6 bases). Deletions cut 1 base from V and 5 bases from J, with 12 bases between. This CDR3 spans 15 amino acids. The CDR3 sequence: CASSLVRGEDNEQFF. The CDR3 nucleotides read TGTGCCAGCAGTTTAGTGCGGGGAGAAGACAATGAGCAGTTCTTC.

This clonotype has a handful of counts. The V and J genes are TRBV20-1 and TRBJ2-7, with D perhaps assigned TRBD1 or TRBD2 (6 bases each). Trimming left V 4 bases short and J 2 bases short, with 15 bases between. The germline V gene has CDR1 DFQATT and CDR2 SNEGSKA (reference sequence). The CDR3 is made up of 14 amino acids. The CDR3 here is CSANLRGPPYEQYF. In nucleotides, the CDR3 is TGCAGTGCTAACCTACGGGGGCCTCCCTACGAGCAGTACTTC.

This clonotype has ten or more counts. J is TRBJ2-2 and V is TRBV20-1, with 7 bases identical to TRBD1. Trimming took 3 bases from V and 1 from J; bases not matched to a gene: 8. Per germline, CDR1 DFQATT and CDR2 SNEGSKA (reference sequence). CDR3 length: 16 amino acids. The CDR3 loop is CSARNPTGLNTGELFF. The CDR3 bases are TGCAGTGCTAGGAATCCGACAGGGCTGAACACCGGGGAGCTGTTTTTT.

This clonotype was counted many times. The rearrangement links TRBV29-1 to TRBJ2-3, with a possible D match to TRBD2 (6 bases). V lost 5 bases, J lost 0 bases, and 12 bases lay in between. Germline V gene lookup returns CDR1 SQVTM and CDR2 ANQGSEA. The CDR3 sequence is 14 residues long. The CDR3 DNA reads TGCAGCGTTCAGATGGCGGGGAGCACAGATACGCAGTATTTT. Amino acids: CSVQMAGSTDTQYF.

This clonotype has more than one count but fewer than ten. The chain joins TRBV28 to TRBJ1-2; D gene uncertain. This CDR3 is built from 15 residues. Trimming cost V 2 bases and J 0 bases, with 10 bases left between them. Germline values: CDR1 MDHEN, CDR2 SYDVKM. CDR3 region: CASSLGQPANYGYTF. The CDR3 bases are TGTGCCAGCAGTTTAGGGCAACCAGCTAACTATGGCTACACCTTC.

This clonotype was counted at least ten times. The chain joins TRBV20-1 to TRBJ1-2, with D perhaps TRBD1 (5 bases). V lost 1 base and J lost 4, with 13 bases in between. CDR3 size: 14 residues. Germline CDR1 and CDR2: DFQATT and SNEGSKA (reference sequence). The CDR3 DNA sequence: TGCAGTGCTAGAGTTTTGTGGGGCTCCTATGGCTACACCTTC. This encodes CSARVLWGSYGYTF.

For this clonotype: A much larger clone lies a single base off, so this may be a read error. The J gene is TRBJ2-3, the V gene TRBV20-1, with 7 bases aligning to TRBD1. Germline V lookup: CDR1 DFQATT, CDR2 SNEGSKA (reference sequence). CDR3 size: 16 residues. The ends lost 0 bases at V and 6 bases at J; junction bases unmatched: 12. The CDR3 DNA is TGCAGTGCTAGAGATCGAAAGGGGGCGCCTCGGGATACGCAGTATTTT. It codes for CSARDRKGAPRDTQYF.

This clonotype came up many times. The chain uses TRBV20-1 and TRBJ2-1, with 9 bases aligning to TRBD1. Trimming at V came to 0 bases and at J to 6 bases, leaving 9 bases not matched to a gene. Germline V CDR1 and CDR2: DFQATT, SNEGSKA (reference sequence). This CDR3 is built from 16 residues. CDR3 in DNA: TGCAGTGCTAGAGATCTGGACAGGGGTAGGTTCAATGAGCAGTTCTTC. Translated, it gives CSARDLDRGRFNEQFF.

This clonotype was recorded a few times. The chain is built from TRBV9 and TRBJ2-7; D unresolved. V was shortened by 0 bases and J by 7 bases, with 32 bases between the two germline ends. The germline CDR1 and CDR2 sequences are SGDLS and YYNGEE. There are 20 residues in the CDR3. The CDR3, as DNA: TGTGCCAGCAGCGTAGCCCCGATTGGTTCCCATGATCGGACCTCGGAGGAGCAGTACGTC. Its protein product is CASSVAPIGSHDRTSEEQYV.

The chain combines TRBV12-3 or TRBV12-4 with TRBJ2-2; no clear D gene. V dropped 4 bases and J dropped 0 bases, with 9 bases sitting between them. This CDR3 has 15 residues. DNA for the CDR3: TGTGCCAGCAGTTCTCCCGGCGCGAACACCGGGGAGCTGTTTTTT. Its protein is CASSSPGANTGELFF.

This clonotype was detected a few times. CDR3: CASSESYRVFNYGYTF. CDR3 nucleotide sequence: TGTGCCAGCAGTGAATCGTATAGGGTTTTCAACTATGGCTACACCTTC. The J gene is TRBJ1-2, the V gene TRBV25-1; no definite D call. CDR1 MGHDK and CDR2 SYGVNS come from the germline V gene. V shed 1 base and J shed 2 bases, with 14 bases lying between them. This CDR3 region has 16 residues.

This clonotype was seen repeatedly, ten times or more. The CDR3 loop reads CASSYGISSSYNEQFF. CDR3 DNA: TGTGCCAGCAGTTACGGGATTAGCAGCTCCTACAATGAGCAGTTCTTC. The chain is built from TRBV6-5 and TRBJ2-1; D is uncertain. This CDR3 spans 16 amino acids. Germline V gives CDR1 MNHEY, CDR2 SVGAGI. With 2 bases removed from V and 0 bases from J, the gap between germline ends came to 11 bases.

This clonotype was recorded at least ten times. This chain links TRBV12-3 or TRBV12-4 with TRBJ2-7; 7 bases fit TRBD1. Trimming took 3 bases from V and 0 from J; bases not matched to a gene: 5. This CDR3 contains 15 residues. As DNA, the CDR3 is TGTGCCAGCAGTTTCGCCGGGACAGACTCCTACGAGCAGTACTTC. Translation: CASSFAGTDSYEQYF.

In its sample, this clonotype was seen a few times. The chain carries TRBV6-4 and TRBJ1-5; 9 nucleotides line up with TRBD1. V was clipped by 2 bases and J by 2 bases; unmatched bases: 13. Germline lookup yields CDR1 MRHNA and CDR2 SNTAGT. The CDR3 runs to 19 residues. The CDR3 spells CASSDDNRGPSMGNQPQHF. The CDR3 bases are TGTGCCAGCAGTGACGATAACAGGGGGCCATCGATGGGCAATCAGCCCCAGCATTTT.

The V and J genes are TRBV7-2 and TRBJ2-5; 8 nucleotides agree with TRBD2. Germline trimming cut 6 bases from V and 1 base from J; bases unmatched to any gene: 13. The CDR3 length is 17 residues. Germline assignment: CDR1 SGHTA and CDR2 FQGNSA. CDR3 region: CASSLRPGGPGQETQYF. The DNA of the CDR3 is TGTGCCAGCAGTTTAAGACCGGGGGGGCCCGGCCAAGAGACCCAGTACTTC. The full variable domain, completed using reference TRBV7-2 and TRBJ2-5, is GAGVSQSPSNKVTEKGKDVELRCDPISGHTALYWYRQSLGQGLEFLIYFQGNSAPDKSGLPSDRFSAERTGGSVSTLTIQRTQQEDSAVYLCASSLRPGGPGQETQYFGPGTRLLVL.

The chain uses TRBV12-3 or TRBV12-4 and TRBJ1-6; 7 bases align to TRBD1. Germline trimming cut 5 bases from V and 4 bases from J; bases unmatched to any gene: 5. This CDR3 spans 15 amino acids. CDR3 in amino acids: CASSPGQLYNSPLHF. CDR3 sequence (DNA): TGTGCCAGCAGTCCGGGACAGCTTTATAATTCACCCCTCCACTTT.

This clonotype was detected ten times or more. This chain joins TRBV10-3 and TRBJ1-5, with no clear D. Germline CDR1 ENHRY, CDR2 SYGVKD. V was trimmed by 8 bases and J by 7 bases, leaving 6 bases between them. The CDR3 extends over 10 amino acids. The CDR3, as DNA: TGTGCCATCGGGAGGCAGCCCCAGCATTTT. It specifies CAIGRQPQHF.

The chain couples TRBV20-1 to TRBJ1-1; 10 positions agree with TRBD1. V was pared by 6 bases and J by 7 bases, with 5 bases of the junction left unmatched. Germline CDR1 and CDR2: DFQATT and SNEGSKA (reference sequence). CDR3 length: 12 residues. The CDR3, as DNA: TGCAGTGCCCAACGGGACAGGGGTGAAGCTTTCTTT. Protein: CSAQRDRGEAFF.

This clonotype was picked up many times. This rearrangement joins TRBV7-2 to TRBJ2-1; D is possibly TRBD1 (5 bases). The CDR3 totals 14 residues. V was shortened by 1 base and J by 3 bases, with 7 bases between the two germline ends. The germline gives CDR1 SGHTA, CDR2 FQGNSA. The CDR3 bases are TGTGCCAGCAGCTTAGTCAGGGACTACAATGAGCAGTTCTTC. This sequence encodes CASSLVRDYNEQFF.

This clonotype was counted at least ten times. The CDR3 region has the DNA TGTGCCAGCAGCTTTCTCAGGGGGCGGGAGCAGTTCTTC. Its protein product is CASSFLRGREQFF. The chain has TRBV7-2 and TRBJ2-1; TRBD1 matches 8 bases. Germline V CDR1 and CDR2: SGHTA, FQGNSA. V lost 3 bases and J lost 10; bases outside the gene matches: 5. The CDR3 is 13 amino acids.

For this clonotype: With a much larger clone just one base away, this may be a read error. V gene TRBV20-1 combines with J gene TRBJ2-4; D is unresolved. V was pared by 0 bases and J by 3 bases, with 6 bases between. The CDR3 is 13 residues long. Germline V gene sequence: CDR1 DFQATT, CDR2 SNEGSKA (reference sequence). The CDR3 region has the DNA TGCAGTGCTAGAGAACACATCAAAAACATTCAGTACTTC. This encodes CSAREHIKNIQYF.

DNA of the CDR3: TGTGCCACCAGGGAGGGGACGGTAGGGTCAACCCCCGGTGAGCAGTTCTTC. Amino acids: CATREGTVGSTPGEQFF. This chain uses TRBV24-1 with TRBJ2-1; the D gene is possibly TRBD2 (6 bases). CDR3 length equals 17 residues. Germline CDR1 reads KGHDR; CDR2 reads SFDVKD. Trimming pared 7 bases from V and 9 bases from J, leaving 27 bases between.